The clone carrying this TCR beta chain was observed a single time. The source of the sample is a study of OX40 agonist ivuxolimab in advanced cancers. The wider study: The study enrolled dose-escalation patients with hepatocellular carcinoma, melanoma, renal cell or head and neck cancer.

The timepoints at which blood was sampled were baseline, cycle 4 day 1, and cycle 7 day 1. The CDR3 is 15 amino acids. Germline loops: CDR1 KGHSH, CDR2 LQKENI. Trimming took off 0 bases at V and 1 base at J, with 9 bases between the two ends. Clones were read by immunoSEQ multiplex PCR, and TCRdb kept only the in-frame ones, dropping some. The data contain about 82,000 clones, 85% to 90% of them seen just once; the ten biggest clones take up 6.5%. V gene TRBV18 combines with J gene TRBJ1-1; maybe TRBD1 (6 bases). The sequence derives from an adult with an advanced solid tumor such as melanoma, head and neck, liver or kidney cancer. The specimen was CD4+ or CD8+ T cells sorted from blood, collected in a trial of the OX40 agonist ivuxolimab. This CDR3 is CASSPPGTKNTEAFF. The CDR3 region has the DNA TGTGCCAGCTCACCACCGGGGACAAAGAACACTGAAGCTTTCTTT.